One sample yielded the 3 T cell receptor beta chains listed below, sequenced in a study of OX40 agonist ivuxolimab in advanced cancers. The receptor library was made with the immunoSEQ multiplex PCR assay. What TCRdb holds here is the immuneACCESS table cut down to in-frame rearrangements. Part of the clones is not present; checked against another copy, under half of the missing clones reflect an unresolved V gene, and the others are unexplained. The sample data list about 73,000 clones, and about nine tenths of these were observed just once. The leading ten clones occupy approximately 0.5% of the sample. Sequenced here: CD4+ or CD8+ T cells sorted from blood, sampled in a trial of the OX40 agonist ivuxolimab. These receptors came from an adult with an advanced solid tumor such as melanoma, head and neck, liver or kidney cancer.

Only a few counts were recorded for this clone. The CDR3 nucleotides are TGTGCCAGTAGTGACGAGGGACTAGCGGGGACCGGGGAGCTGTTTTTT. Its protein is CASSDEGLAGTGELFF. This chain connects TRBV19 to TRBJ2-2, with 13 positions matching TRBD2. V shed 5 bases and J 5 bases; nucleotides not matched to a gene: 5. The germline V gene has CDR1 LNHDA and CDR2 SQIVND (reference sequence). The CDR3 covers 16 residues. The full variable domain, rest sourced from reference TRBV19 and TRBJ2-2, is DGGITQSPKYLFRKEGQNVTLSCEQNLNHDAMYWYRQDPGQGLRLIYYSQIVNDFQKGDIAEGYSVSREKKESFPLTVTSAQKNPTAFYLCASSDEGLAGTGELFFGEGSRLTVL.

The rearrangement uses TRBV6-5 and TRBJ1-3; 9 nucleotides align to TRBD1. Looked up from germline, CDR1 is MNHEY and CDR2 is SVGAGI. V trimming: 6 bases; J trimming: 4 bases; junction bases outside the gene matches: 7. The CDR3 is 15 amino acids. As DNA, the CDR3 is TGTGCCAGCAGCCCAGACAGGGGGTCAGGAAACACCATATATTTT. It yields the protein CASSPDRGSGNTIYF.

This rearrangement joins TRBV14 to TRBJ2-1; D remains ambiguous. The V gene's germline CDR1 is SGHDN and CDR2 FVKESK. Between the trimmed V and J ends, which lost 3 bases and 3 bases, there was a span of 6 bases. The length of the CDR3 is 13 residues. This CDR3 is CASSQSGYNEQFF. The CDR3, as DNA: TGTGCCAGCAGCCAGTCCGGCTACAATGAGCAGTTCTTC.